The 13 T cell receptor beta chains reported below all come from one sample, sequenced in a study of identical twins. Each CDR3 protein gets one entry after TCRdb re-called the 5' RACE reads with MiXCR. The sample has some 660,000 distinct CDR3 sequences; around 8.3% are singletons. This same sample was also part of a study on yellow fever vaccine responses in identical twins.

Sequencing used PBMCs. The origin of the receptors is a woman younger than 30 in good health.

This chain links TRBV7-2 with TRBJ2-7, with D maybe TRBD2 (5 bases). Germline CDR1 is SGHTA and CDR2 is FQGNSA. CDR3 length: 14 amino acids. Trimming removed 1 base at V and 2 bases at J, with 9 bases between. CDR3 DNA sequence: TGTGCCAGCAGCTTAGGTAAGCGGCCCTACGAGCAGTACTTC. It specifies CASSLGKRPYEQYF.

The rearrangement uses TRBV9 and TRBJ1-5, with TRBD1 matching over 7 bases. CDR1 and CDR2 from the germline V gene are SGDLS and YYNGEE. V trimming: 0 bases; J trimming: 7 bases; junction bases outside the gene matches: 1. The CDR3 runs to 13 residues. The CDR3 loop reads CASSVEGQQPQHF. DNA for the CDR3: TGTGCCAGCAGCGTAGAGGGACAGCAGCCCCAGCATTTT.

The V and J genes are TRBV5-5 and TRBJ2-2; possibly TRBD1 for D (5 bases). The V gene lost 3 bases and the J gene lost 6 bases, with 21 bases spanning the gap. The CDR3 is made up of 17 amino acids. The V gene's germline CDR1 is SGHKS and CDR2 YYEKEE (reference sequence). This CDR3 is CASSSSPGQARPGELFF. For the CDR3, the DNA is TGTGCCAGCAGCTCCAGCCCCGGACAAGCTAGACCCGGGGAGCTGTTTTTT.

J is TRBJ2-5 and V is TRBV24-1; no clear D gene. The CDR3 is made up of 15 amino acids. CDR1 and CDR2 from the germline V gene are KGHDR and SFDVKD. Trimming cost V 6 bases and J 5 bases, with 18 bases left between them. The DNA for the CDR3 is TGTGCCACCAGTATGGGCACCACAAGCTTGGAGACCCAGTACTTC. Protein sequence: CATSMGTTSLETQYF.

The chain links TRBV4-3 to TRBJ2-7; D unclear. Germline-derived CDR1 and CDR2 are LGHNA and YSLEER. The germline V and J ends were trimmed by 0 bases and 4 bases, with 7 bases remaining between them. The CDR3 spans 13 residues. The CDR3 reads CASSQDQEYEQYF. DNA for the CDR3: TGCGCCAGCAGCCAAGATCAGGAATACGAGCAGTACTTC.

This clonotype was seen many times. The chain carries TRBV2 and TRBJ2-1, with 9 bases fitting TRBD1. The CDR3 covers 15 residues. Trimming cost V 4 bases and J 7 bases; bases outside gene matches: 8. Germline lookup yields CDR1 SNHLY and CDR2 FYNNEI. CDR3 loop: CASSGVRTGANEQFF. In DNA form, the CDR3 reads TGTGCCAGCAGTGGAGTGCGGACAGGGGCTAATGAGCAGTTCTTC.

The chain is built from TRBV11-2 and TRBJ2-1; the D is unclear. Germline-derived CDR1 and CDR2 are SGHAT and FQNNGV. This CDR3 region has 12 residues. Trimming cost V 5 bases and J 8 bases, with 10 bases left between them. CDR3 sequence (DNA): TGTGCCAGCAGCCCCCACGGCTATGAGCAGTTCTTC. Translated: CASSPHGYEQFF.

Only a few counts were recorded for this clonotype. The chain carries TRBV29-1 and TRBJ2-7; D perhaps matches TRBD2 (6 bases). The length of the CDR3 is 13 residues. Germline V lookup: CDR1 SQVTM, CDR2 ANQGSEA. Trimming shortened V by 4 bases and J by 5 bases, and 15 bases separated the two germline ends. In DNA, the CDR3 is TGCAGCGTTGCGGGACTGCTAAGCCACGAGCAGTACTTC. Its protein is CSVAGLLSHEQYF.

This clonotype was recorded many times. The V call is TRBV7-9, the J call TRBJ2-7; D unresolved. There are 11 residues in the CDR3. Germline CDR1 SEHNR, CDR2 FQNEAQ (reference sequence). V lost 5 bases, J lost 7 bases, and 9 bases lay in between. In DNA, the CDR3 is TGTGCCAGCAGCCCTAATAAAGAGCAGTACTTC. Encoded protein: CASSPNKEQYF.

The chain uses TRBV29-1 and TRBJ2-5, with a tentative D call TRBD2 (6 bases). V shed 2 bases and J shed 4 bases, with 17 bases lying between them. Germline lookup yields CDR1 SQVTM and CDR2 ANQGSEA. The CDR3 totals 15 residues. In nucleotides, the CDR3 is TGCAGCGTTGAACCGGGAGACGTACCACTAGAGACCCAGTACTTC. Its translation: CSVEPGDVPLETQYF.

This clonotype was counted a few times. This rearrangement joins TRBV5-1 to TRBJ1-4; 9 nucleotides line up with TRBD1. Germline lookup yields CDR1 SGHRS and CDR2 YFSETQ. The CDR3 runs to 14 residues. The J segment lost 10 bases and the V segment lost 4 bases, leaving 8 bases of the junction unmatched. CDR3 in amino acids: CASSPRTGEGKLFF. The CDR3 DNA follows: TGCGCCAGCAGCCCGCGGACAGGGGAAGGAAAACTGTTTTTT.

This clonotype showed up many times. This chain connects TRBV6-5 to TRBJ2-7; D assignment may be TRBD1 or TRBD2 (5 bases each). Germline V gene sequence: CDR1 MNHEY, CDR2 SVGAGI. This CDR3 spans 17 amino acids. Trimming cost V 0 bases and J 0 bases, with 15 bases left between them. This CDR3 reads CASSYSLPGPVSYEQYF. In DNA, the CDR3 is TGTGCCAGCAGTTACTCGCTCCCGGGGCCGGTCTCCTACGAGCAGTACTTC.

This clonotype was seen a few times. V usage is TRBV9 and J usage is TRBJ1-2; a weak D match, TRBD1 (5 bases). The V gene's germline CDR1 is SGDLS and CDR2 YYNGEE. V was pared by 3 bases and J by 8 bases, with 20 bases between. The CDR3 extends over 15 amino acids. The CDR3 DNA follows: TGTGCCAGCAGCGCCAACCCCCGTCACAGGTGGGGCTACACCTTC. This translates into CASSANPRHRWGYTF.